The clone carrying this T cell receptor (beta chain) was counted once. Its antigen is currently unknown. This sample stems from a study of T cells in localized non-small cell lung cancer. Looked up from germline, CDR1 is SEHNR and CDR2 is FQNEAQ (reference sequence). Between the trimmed V and J ends, which lost 6 bases and 4 bases, there was a span of 16 bases. The CDR3 loop spans 16 amino acids. General study points: Adjacent lung was found to contain a median around 58 of the top 100 tumor clones. Only one tumor region went through sequencing, so heterogeneity may still be there. Greater T cell density in blood accompanied longer overall survival. Uninvolved adjacent lung, not tumor, had the highest T cell clonality.

Here immunoSEQ multiplex PCR was the method, and the copy in TCRdb shows in-frame clones only, minus some. Counted here are tens of thousands of clones, roughly 87% occurring once; the ten biggest clones make up about 29%. The sequence was obtained from a male donor older than 55 with stage I squamous cell lung carcinoma. The chain has TRBV7-9 and TRBJ2-6, with TRBD1 as a possible D gene (6 bases). Sequenced material: peripheral blood, taken before any cancer treatment. In DNA, the CDR3 is TGTGCCAGCAGAAAAGGACAGCAATCCGGGGCCAACGTCCTGACTTTC. It yields the protein CASRKGQQSGANVLTF.